A selection of T cell receptor beta chains follows, all from one sample in a study of blood T cell repertoires in COVID-19. The repertoire was sequenced with immunoSEQ multiplex PCR; TCRdb's copy has only in-frame clones and lacks some. Of about 210,000 clones listed, 80% to 90% are singletons. The sample consisted of peripheral blood. These receptor sequences come from a man aged 35-49 years with acute or convalescent COVID-19. Both conserved end residues are part of each CDR3. A D gene is named only where the DNA matches it firmly. The listing skips clone size in some rows; elsewhere it reads once, few, many or a size class.

abundance: -
v_gene: TRBV19
j_gene: TRBJ2-2
len: 15
d_gene: -
CDR3aa: CASSIRLANTGELFF
CDR3nt: TGTGCCAGTAGTATTAGACTAGCGAACACCGGGGAGCTGTTTTTT

abundance: few
v_gene: TRBV24-1
j_gene: TRBJ2-5
len: 13
d_gene: -
CDR3aa: CATSDRRRETQYF
CDR3nt: TGTGCCACCAGTGATCGACGGCGGGAGACCCAGTACTTC

abundance: -
v_gene: TRBV6-2/TRBV6-3
j_gene: TRBJ2-2
len: 13
d_gene: -
CDR3aa: CASSSFRAKELFF
CDR3nt: TGTGCCAGCAGTTCCTTCAGGGCTAAGGAGCTGTTTTTT

abundance: -
v_gene: TRBV11-2
j_gene: TRBJ2-2
len: 11
d_gene: -
CDR3aa: CASSSTFQLFF
CDR3nt: TGTGCCAGCAGCTCTACGTTCCAGCTGTTTTTT

abundance: -
v_gene: TRBV6-5
j_gene: TRBJ2-2
len: 15
d_gene: -
CDR3aa: CASSLLTRFTGELFF
CDR3nt: TGTGCCAGCAGCCTTCTTACTAGATTTACCGGGGAGCTGTTTTTT

abundance: -
v_gene: TRBV20-1
j_gene: TRBJ2-7
len: 14
d_gene: TRBD1
CDR3aa: CSASGGQGTREQYF
CDR3nt: TGCAGTGCTAGTGGGGGACAGGGGACACGCGAGCAGTACTTC

abundance: -
v_gene: TRBV19
j_gene: TRBJ2-3
len: 13
d_gene: -
CDR3aa: CASSIQGLDTQYF
CDR3nt: TGTGCCAGTAGTATACAGGGGCTGGATACGCAGTATTTT

abundance: -
v_gene: TRBV4-1
j_gene: TRBJ2-5
len: 14
d_gene: -
CDR3aa: CASSQTRDQETQYF
CDR3nt: TGCGCCAGCAGCCAGACCCGGGACCAAGAGACCCAGTACTTC

abundance: -
v_gene: TRBV12-2
j_gene: TRBJ1-2
len: 17
d_gene: -
CDR3aa: CASRLATWGGTADGYTF
CDR3nt: TGTGCAAGTCGCTTAGCCACTTGGGGAGGGACCGCAGATGGCTACACCTTC

abundance: -
v_gene: TRBV5-1
j_gene: TRBJ2-7
len: 14
d_gene: TRBD2
CDR3aa: CASRAGLATYEQYF
CDR3nt: TGCGCCAGCAGGGCCGGACTAGCTACTTACGAGCAGTACTTC

abundance: -
v_gene: TRBV11-3
j_gene: TRBJ2-1
len: 16
d_gene: TRBD2
CDR3aa: CASSPTLSGGPQEQFF
CDR3nt: TGTGCCAGCAGCCCGACGCTTTCGGGAGGGCCACAGGAGCAGTTCTTC

abundance: -
v_gene: TRBV7-2
j_gene: TRBJ2-5
len: 14
d_gene: TRBD2
CDR3aa: CASGFAGVGETQYF
CDR3nt: TGTGCCAGCGGTTTTGCGGGAGTAGGGGAGACCCAGTACTTC

abundance: -
v_gene: TRBV7-2
j_gene: TRBJ2-7
len: 14
d_gene: -
CDR3aa: CASSPMSGSYEQYF
CDR3nt: TGTGCCAGCAGCCCGATGAGCGGGTCCTACGAGCAGTACTTC

abundance: -
v_gene: TRBV18
j_gene: TRBJ1-1
len: 12
d_gene: -
CDR3aa: CASSPARQEAFF
CDR3nt: TGTGCCAGCTCACCTGCCCGACAGGAAGCTTTCTTT

abundance: -
v_gene: TRBV4-3
j_gene: TRBJ2-5
len: 14
d_gene: -
CDR3aa: CASSQGTDQETQYF
CDR3nt: TGCGCCAGCAGCCAAGGGACAGACCAAGAGACCCAGTACTTC

abundance: -
v_gene: TRBV7-6
j_gene: TRBJ2-7
len: 15
d_gene: TRBD2
CDR3aa: CASSQLAGGYGEQYF
CDR3nt: TGTGCCAGCAGCCAACTAGCGGGAGGTTACGGGGAGCAGTACTTC

abundance: -
v_gene: TRBV10-3
j_gene: TRBJ1-2
len: 12
d_gene: -
CDR3aa: CAISEWQGGYTF
CDR3nt: TGTGCCATCAGTGAGTGGCAGGGTGGCTACACCTTC

abundance: -
v_gene: TRBV27
j_gene: TRBJ1-5
len: 15
d_gene: -
CDR3aa: CASSQDGFGYQPQHF
CDR3nt: TGTGCCAGCAGCCAAGACGGTTTCGGGTATCAGCCCCAGCATTTT

abundance: -
v_gene: TRBV24-1
j_gene: TRBJ2-1
len: 16
d_gene: -
CDR3aa: CATSDPLLTRGNEQFF
CDR3nt: TGTGCCACCAGTGATCCCCTACTTACCCGTGGCAATGAGCAGTTCTTC

abundance: -
v_gene: TRBV19
j_gene: TRBJ1-3
len: 16
d_gene: TRBD1
CDR3aa: CASRGQDAISGNTIYF
CDR3nt: TGTGCCAGTAGGGGACAGGACGCAATCTCTGGAAACACCATATATTTT

abundance: -
v_gene: TRBV5-1
j_gene: TRBJ2-5
len: 13
d_gene: -
CDR3aa: CASSTSSAETQYF
CDR3nt: TGCGCCAGCAGCACCTCTAGCGCAGAGACCCAGTACTTC

abundance: -
v_gene: TRBV28
j_gene: TRBJ2-7
len: 15
d_gene: -
CDR3aa: CASSPATGFSYEQYF
CDR3nt: TGTGCCAGCAGCCCCGCCACAGGGTTCTCCTACGAGCAGTACTTC

abundance: -
v_gene: TRBV27
j_gene: TRBJ2-3
len: 15
d_gene: -
CDR3aa: CASSPSGYRTDTQYF
CDR3nt: TGTGCCAGCAGCCCAAGCGGTTACCGCACAGATACGCAGTATTTT

abundance: -
v_gene: TRBV12-3/TRBV12-4
j_gene: TRBJ1-3
len: 12
d_gene: -
CDR3aa: CASSSIGNTIYF
CDR3nt: TGTGCCAGCAGTTCTATAGGAAACACCATATATTTT

abundance: -
v_gene: TRBV7-2
j_gene: TRBJ1-6
len: 12
d_gene: -
CDR3aa: CASSRRDSPLHF
CDR3nt: TGTGCCAGCAGCCGGAGGGATTCACCCCTCCACTTT

abundance: -
v_gene: TRBV5-1
j_gene: TRBJ2-4
len: 19
d_gene: TRBD1
CDR3aa: CASSSPRTGDSVAKNIQYF
CDR3nt: TGCGCCAGCAGCTCCCCGAGGACAGGGGATAGTGTAGCCAAAAACATTCAGTACTTC

abundance: -
v_gene: TRBV29-1
j_gene: TRBJ1-2
len: 13
d_gene: TRBD1
CDR3aa: CSVGDRANSGYTF
CDR3nt: TGCAGCGTGGGGGACAGGGCAAACTCTGGCTACACCTTC

abundance: once
v_gene: TRBV5-5
j_gene: TRBJ2-7
len: 15
d_gene: -
CDR3aa: CASSPAGHSSYEQYF
CDR3nt: TGTGCCAGCAGCCCCGCTGGACACAGCTCCTACGAGCAGTACTTC

abundance: -
v_gene: TRBV6-5
j_gene: TRBJ1-5
len: 13
d_gene: TRBD1
CDR3aa: CASSTGGAQPQHF
CDR3nt: TGTGCCAGCAGTACAGGGGGGGCTCAGCCCCAGCATTTT

abundance: -
v_gene: TRBV5-1
j_gene: TRBJ2-7
len: 15
d_gene: -
CDR3aa: CASSLIPAGSYEQYF
CDR3nt: TGCGCCAGCAGCTTGATCCCCGCGGGCTCCTACGAGCAGTACTTC

abundance: -
v_gene: TRBV3-1/TRBV3-2
j_gene: TRBJ2-1
len: 21
d_gene: TRBD2
CDR3aa: CASSSPSGTSGGGLSYNEQFF
CDR3nt: TGTGCCAGCAGCTCACCCAGCGGGACTAGCGGGGGGGGTCTCTCCTACAATGAGCAGTTCTTC

abundance: -
v_gene: TRBV6-5
j_gene: TRBJ2-7
len: 12
d_gene: -
CDR3aa: CASSSQGYEQYF
CDR3nt: TGTGCCAGCAGTTCCCAGGGCTACGAGCAGTACTTC

abundance: -
v_gene: TRBV12-3/TRBV12-4
j_gene: TRBJ2-7
len: 12
d_gene: -
CDR3aa: CASSFRYYEQYF
CDR3nt: TGTGCCAGCAGTTTTAGATACTACGAGCAGTACTTC

abundance: -
v_gene: TRBV3-1/TRBV3-2
j_gene: TRBJ1-2
len: 16
d_gene: TRBD1
CDR3aa: CASSPLGDRGLHGYTF
CDR3nt: TGTGCCAGCAGCCCCCTAGGGGACAGGGGGCTCCATGGCTACACCTTC

abundance: many
v_gene: TRBV19
j_gene: TRBJ1-6
len: 16
d_gene: -
CDR3aa: CASNFEVGWTNSPLHF
CDR3nt: TGTGCCAGTAATTTCGAGGTAGGCTGGACAAATTCACCCCTCCACTTT

abundance: few
v_gene: TRBV30
j_gene: TRBJ2-5
len: 15
d_gene: -
CDR3aa: CAWSEVGGYGETQYF
CDR3nt: TGTGCCTGGAGTGAGGTGGGGGGATATGGGGAGACCCAGTACTTC

abundance: -
v_gene: TRBV7-2
j_gene: TRBJ2-3
len: 18
d_gene: TRBD2
CDR3aa: CASSLTPMVAGGGDTQYF
CDR3nt: TGTGCCAGCAGCTTAACGCCTATGGTAGCGGGAGGGGGAGATACGCAGTATTTT

abundance: -
v_gene: TRBV11-2
j_gene: TRBJ1-5
len: 16
d_gene: TRBD1
CDR3aa: CASSLGQGYSNQPQHF
CDR3nt: TGTGCCAGCAGCTTGGGACAGGGGTATAGCAATCAGCCCCAGCATTTT

abundance: -
v_gene: TRBV19
j_gene: TRBJ2-5
len: 13
d_gene: -
CDR3aa: CASSTEIQETQYF
CDR3nt: TGTGCCAGTAGTACCGAGATACAAGAGACCCAGTACTTC